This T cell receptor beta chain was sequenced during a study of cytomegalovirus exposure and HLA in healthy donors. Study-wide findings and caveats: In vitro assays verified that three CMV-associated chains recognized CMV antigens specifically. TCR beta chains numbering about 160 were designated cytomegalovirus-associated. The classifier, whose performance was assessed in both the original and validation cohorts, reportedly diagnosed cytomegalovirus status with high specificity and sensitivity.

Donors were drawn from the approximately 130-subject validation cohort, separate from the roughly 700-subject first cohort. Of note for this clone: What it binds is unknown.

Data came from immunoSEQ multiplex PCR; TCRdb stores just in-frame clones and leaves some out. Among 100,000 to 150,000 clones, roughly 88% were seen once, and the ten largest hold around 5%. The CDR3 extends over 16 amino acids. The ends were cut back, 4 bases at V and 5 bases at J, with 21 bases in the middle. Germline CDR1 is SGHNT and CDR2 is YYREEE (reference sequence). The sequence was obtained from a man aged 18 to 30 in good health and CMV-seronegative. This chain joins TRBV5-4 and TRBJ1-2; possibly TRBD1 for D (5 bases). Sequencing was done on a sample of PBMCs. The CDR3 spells CASSNGAQRASYGYTF. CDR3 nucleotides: TGTGCCAGCAGCAATGGGGCCCAGCGAGCCAGTTATGGCTACACCTTC.